The 22 T cell receptor beta chains listed next were all sequenced from one sample in a study of blood T cell repertoires in COVID-19. TCRdb's table, derived via immunoSEQ multiplex PCR, lists solely in-frame clones and lacks some. The table lists some 420,000 clones, approximately 92% of them singletons. The sample taken for sequencing was PBMCs or T cells enriched from blood (not recorded which). The receptors originated from a man aged 25 to 45 who had recovered from COVID-19.

This clone was seen just once. The chain combines TRBV27 with TRBJ2-1, with a tentative D call TRBD2 (5 bases). Germline V lookup: CDR1 MNHEY, CDR2 SMNVEV (reference sequence). CDR3 length equals 13 residues. Trimming left V 4 bases short and J 7 bases short, with 11 bases between. CDR3 in DNA: TGTGCCAGCAGTTCCGGACTGCTTAATGAGCAGTTCTTC. It specifies CASSSGLLNEQFF.

The chain is built from TRBV3-1 (or the pseudogene TRBV3-2) and TRBJ1-6; possibly TRBD1 for D (5 bases). Germline lookup yields CDR1 LGHDT and CDR2 YNNKEL (reference sequence). CDR3 length equals 14 residues. Deletions cut 3 bases from V and 7 bases from J, with 10 bases between. The CDR3: CASSHGGVNSPLHF. Written as DNA, the CDR3 is TGTGCCAGCAGCCACGGGGGGGTAAATTCACCCCTCCACTTT.

The J gene is TRBJ1-2, the V gene TRBV19; 8 bases fit TRBD1. This CDR3 contains 15 residues. CDR1 and CDR2 (germline): LNHDA, SQIVND (reference sequence). The J segment lost 2 bases and the V segment lost 4 bases, leaving 6 bases of the junction unmatched. CDR3 in amino acids: CASSSPGQENYGYTF. The CDR3, as DNA: TGTGCCAGTAGTAGCCCGGGACAGGAAAACTATGGCTACACCTTC.

This clone has only a few counts. The chain combines TRBV4-2 with TRBJ2-6; 14 positions match TRBD2. Germline V gives CDR1 LGHNA, CDR2 YNFKEQ. V lost 4 bases and J lost 4; bases outside the gene matches: 3. The CDR3 has 17 amino acids. CDR3 in amino acids: CASSRLAGGEGANVLTF. CDR3 nucleotide sequence: TGTGCCAGCAGCCGACTAGCGGGAGGGGAAGGGGCCAACGTCCTGACTTTC.

This rearrangement joins TRBV28 to TRBJ1-1, with D uncertain. The germline gives CDR1 MDHEN, CDR2 SYDVKM. CDR3 length equals 13 residues. The germline V and J ends were trimmed by 3 bases and 2 bases, with 7 bases remaining between them. Written as DNA, the CDR3 is TGTGCCAGCAGTTTTATCTTTAACACTGAAGCTTTCTTT. This encodes CASSFIFNTEAFF.

The rearrangement uses TRBV24-1 and TRBJ2-1, with 7 bases aligning to TRBD1. Germline V gene data show CDR1 as KGHDR and CDR2 as SFDVKD. J lost 4 bases, V lost 2 bases, and 4 bases had no gene match. The CDR3 spans 15 residues. Written as DNA, the CDR3 is TGTGCCACCAGTGATTGGGACAGTAAGTACAATGAGCAGTTCTTC. Residues: CATSDWDSKYNEQFF.

V is TRBV2 and J is TRBJ2-5, with 7 positions matching TRBD1. The CDR3 contains 14 residues. V lost 6 bases and J lost 1; bases outside the gene matches: 5. In germline, CDR1 is SNHLY, CDR2 FYNNEI. DNA for the CDR3: TGTGCCAGCAGCTTCGGACAGGTCCAAGAGACCCAGTACTTC. Translating it yields CASSFGQVQETQYF.

The rearrangement joins TRBV5-1 to TRBJ1-1; D call uncertain. V lost 3 bases and J lost 1, with 4 bases in between. CDR1 SGHRS and CDR2 YFSETQ come from the germline V gene. CDR3 length: 12 residues. As DNA, the CDR3 is TGCGCCAGCAGCTCCGGGAACACTGAAGCTTTCTTT. Translating gives CASSSGNTEAFF.

The rearrangement joins TRBV27 to TRBJ2-7, with a possible D match to TRBD1 (6 bases). The CDR3 has 15 amino acids. V was cut by 3 bases and J by 3 bases, with 15 bases left in between. Germline values: CDR1 MNHEY, CDR2 SMNVEV (reference sequence). CDR3 sequence reads: CASSFAGTPNYEQYF. The CDR3 region has the DNA TGTGCCAGCAGTTTCGCCGGGACACCAAACTACGAGCAGTACTTC.

The V gene is TRBV11-2, the J gene TRBJ1-5; D is unclear. Germline loops: CDR1 SGHAT, CDR2 FQNNGV. This CDR3 is 13 amino acids long. The V end was cut by 0 bases, the J end by 5 bases, with 5 bases between. CDR3 sequence reads: CASSLEGYQPQHF. Here the CDR3 DNA reads TGTGCCAGCAGCTTAGAGGGCTATCAGCCCCAGCATTTT.

The gene calls are TRBV7-6 and TRBJ2-7; 7 nucleotides agree with TRBD2. CDR1 and CDR2 (germline): SGHVS, FNYEAQ. The CDR3 length is 13 residues. V lost 5 bases and J lost 5; bases outside the gene matches: 6. CDR3 nucleotides: TGTGCCAGCAGCCCCCGCCGGGGGGACGAGCAGTACTTC. Translated: CASSPRRGDEQYF.

The gene calls are TRBV30 and TRBJ2-4; D is possibly TRBD1 (5 bases). Trimming shortened V by 2 bases and J by 3 bases, and 8 bases separated the two germline ends. CDR1 and CDR2 from the germline V gene are GTSNPN and SVGIG (reference sequence). The CDR3 extends over 13 amino acids. The CDR3 region has the DNA TGTGCCTGGAGTATGGGGCACAAAAACATTCAGTACTTC. Its protein product is CAWSMGHKNIQYF.

The chain has TRBV4-1 and TRBJ2-5; 12 bases map to TRBD2. V trimming: 1 base; J trimming: 7 bases; junction bases outside the gene matches: 13. The CDR3 length is 18 residues. The germline CDR1 and CDR2 sequences are MGHRA and YSYEKL. The CDR3 here is CASSQGPSGRADLATQYF. CDR3 sequence (DNA): TGCGCCAGCAGCCAAGGCCCTAGCGGGAGGGCCGACTTAGCGACCCAGTACTTC.

The chain recombines TRBV10-1 with TRBJ2-1; TRBD2 agrees at 11 bases. The CDR3 has 15 amino acids. In germline, CDR1 is WNHNN, CDR2 SYGVQD (reference sequence). V shed 6 bases, J shed 4 bases, and the junction held 5 bases outside the gene matches. The CDR3 DNA sequence: TGCGCCAGCAGCCCCGGGACTAGCGGATACAATGAGCAGTTCTTC. Translated, it gives CASSPGTSGYNEQFF.

V gene TRBV6-5 combines with J gene TRBJ1-5; 8 positions agree with TRBD1. The CDR3 has 14 amino acids. The V segment lost 0 bases and the J segment 7 bases; nucleotides outside the gene matches: 2. CDR1 is MNHEY, CDR2 SVGAGI, per germline. CDR3 coding DNA: TGTGCCAGCAGTTACTCCAGGGGGCAACAGCCCCAGCATTTT. Translating it yields CASSYSRGQQPQHF.

CDR3 DNA: TGTGCCAGCAGAAGGGACGGGGGGAACACTGAAGCTTTCTTT. Translation: CASRRDGGNTEAFF. V gene TRBV27 combines with J gene TRBJ1-1; the D gene is possibly TRBD1 (5 bases). CDR3 length: 14 amino acids. The V and J ends lost 6 bases and 1 base respectively, with 12 bases between them. Germline-derived CDR1 and CDR2 are MNHEY and SMNVEV (reference sequence).

The V call is TRBV7-2, the J call TRBJ2-1; TRBD2 aligns across 8 bases. J gave up 6 bases and V 2 bases, and 6 bases lay outside the gene matches. The CDR3 totals 15 residues. Looked up from germline, CDR1 is SGHTA and CDR2 is FQGNSA. The CDR3 loop is CASSLSGGLSNEQFF. The CDR3 nucleotides are TGTGCCAGCAGCTTATCGGGGGGGTTGTCCAATGAGCAGTTCTTC. Filled out from reference TRBV7-2 and TRBJ2-1, the complete variable domain reads GAGVSQSPSNKVTEKGKDVELRCDPISGHTALYWYRQSLGQGLEFLIYFQGNSAPDKSGLPSDRFSAERTGGSVSTLTIQRTQQEDSAVYLCASSLSGGLSNEQFFGPGTRLTVL.

The chain combines TRBV11-3 with TRBJ2-7; weak D call: TRBD1 (5 bases). CDR1 is SGHNT and CDR2 is YENEEA in the germline V gene. The length of the CDR3 is 14 residues. Trimming removed 5 bases from V and 5 bases from J, with 16 bases in between. The CDR3 sequence is CASSLGVEQDEQYF. As DNA, the CDR3 is TGTGCCAGCAGCCTTGGCGTGGAACAGGACGAGCAGTACTTC.

V and J are TRBV6-1 and TRBJ2-1, with D tentatively TRBD2 (5 bases). Germline-derived CDR1 and CDR2 are MNHNS and SASEGT. Deletions cut 2 bases from V and 9 bases from J, with 11 bases between. CDR3 length: 13 amino acids. CDR3: CASSERGSAEQFF. As DNA, the CDR3 is TGTGCCAGCAGTGAAAGAGGGTCCGCTGAGCAGTTCTTC.

This chain uses TRBV3-1 (or the pseudogene TRBV3-2) with TRBJ1-1; D is possibly TRBD1 (6 bases). Germline V gives CDR1 LGHDT, CDR2 YNNKEL (reference sequence). The CDR3 loop spans 14 amino acids. The V end was cut by 6 bases, the J end by 0 bases, with 11 bases between. The DNA of the CDR3 is TGTGCCAGCAGACTCGGGACATTGAACACTGAAGCTTTCTTT. It specifies CASRLGTLNTEAFF.

This chain uses TRBV13 with TRBJ2-7, with 12 positions matching TRBD2. CDR1 and CDR2 (germline): PRHDT, FYEKMQ (reference sequence). Trimming removed 0 bases from V and 3 bases from J; junction bases left unmatched: 3. This CDR3 is built from 16 residues. CDR3 sequence: CASSLGLAGGYYEQYF. The CDR3 coding sequence is TGTGCCAGCAGCTTAGGCCTAGCGGGAGGGTACTACGAGCAGTACTTC.

V gene TRBV12-3 or TRBV12-4 combines with J gene TRBJ1-2, with a tentative D call TRBD1 (6 bases). The CDR3 totals 13 residues. V lost 7 bases to trimming and J lost 6 bases, with 15 bases between them. In DNA, the CDR3 is TGTGCCAGCACTCGACACTACAGGGATGGCTACACCTTC. It yields the protein CASTRHYRDGYTF.